This T cell receptor beta chain was observed in a study of blood T cell repertoires in COVID-19. This clone was picked up one time. All enrollees were about 18 to 89 years old and from roughly 22 US areas. TCRdb's copy holds only in-frame clones and misses some; the assay was immunoSEQ multiplex PCR. The sample shows 200,000 to 250,000 clones, 70% to 85% of them seen only once. The CDR3 is made up of 15 amino acids. Trimming cost V 0 bases and J 2 bases, with 10 bases left between them. Germline CDR1 reads MGHRA; CDR2 reads YSYEKL. The receptor's source is a man between 40 and 49 years old who had recovered from COVID-19. The rearrangement links TRBV4-1 to TRBJ2-5, with D unclear. The sequenced material came from PBMCs or T cells enriched from blood (not recorded which). The CDR3 nucleotides are TGCGCCAGCAGCCAAGACTGGCGGAGACAAGAGACCCAGTACTTC. It translates to CASSQDWRRQETQYF.